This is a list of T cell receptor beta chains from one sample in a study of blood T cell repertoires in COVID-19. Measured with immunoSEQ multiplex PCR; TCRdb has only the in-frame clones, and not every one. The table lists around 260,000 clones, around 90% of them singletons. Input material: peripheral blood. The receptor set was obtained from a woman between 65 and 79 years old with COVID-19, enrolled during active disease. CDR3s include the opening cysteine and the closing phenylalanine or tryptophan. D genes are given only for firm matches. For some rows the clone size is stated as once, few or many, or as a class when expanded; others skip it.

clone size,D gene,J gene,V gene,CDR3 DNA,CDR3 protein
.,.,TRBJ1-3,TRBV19,TGTGCCAGTAGTAACGGAGGCTCTGGAAACACCATATATTTT,CASSNGGSGNTIYF
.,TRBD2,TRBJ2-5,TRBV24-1,TGTGCCACCAGTGATTCAACTAGCGGGAGGGCCGTAGAGACCCAGTACTTC,CATSDSTSGRAVETQYF
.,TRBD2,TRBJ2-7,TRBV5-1,TGCGCCAGCAGCAGGAGCGGGAGTGGAGAGCAGTACTTC,CASSRSGSGEQYF
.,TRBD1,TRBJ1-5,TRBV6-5,TGTGCCAGCAGTTACGACCACAGGGGGCGGGATCAGCCCCAGCATTTT,CASSYDHRGRDQPQHF
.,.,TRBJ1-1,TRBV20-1,TGCAGTGCTAGAAACAGGGTTGAGGCTTTCTTT,CSARNRVEAFF
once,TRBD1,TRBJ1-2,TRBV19,TGTGCCAGTAGTACTACCGGGACAGCGATCTATGGCTACACCTTC,CASSTTGTAIYGYTF
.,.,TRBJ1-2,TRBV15,TGTGCCACCAGCAGGCGGGGGTCCAACTATGGCTACACCTTC,CATSRRGSNYGYTF
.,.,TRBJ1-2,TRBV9,TGTGCCAGCAGCGAAAATCAGGTGGGCGGCTACACCTTC,CASSENQVGGYTF
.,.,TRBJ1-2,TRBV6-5,TGTGCCAGCAGTTCGACAGCGGGTTGGTTGGGCTATGGCTACACCTTC,CASSSTAGWLGYGYTF
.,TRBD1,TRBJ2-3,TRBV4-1,TGCGCCAGCAGCGAGACAGGGCCAGATACGCAGTATTTT,CASSETGPDTQYF
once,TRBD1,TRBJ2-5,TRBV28,TGTGCCAGCAGTTTATCCCTACAGGGGGCGTTTGGGACCCAGTACTTC,CASSLSLQGAFGTQYF
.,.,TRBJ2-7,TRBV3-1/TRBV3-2,TGTGCCAGCAGCCGACCAGGGACTCCTAACGAGCAGTACTTC,CASSRPGTPNEQYF
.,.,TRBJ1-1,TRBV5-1,TGCGCCAGCACCAGAGGCCTCATGAACACTGAAGCTTTCTTT,CASTRGLMNTEAFF
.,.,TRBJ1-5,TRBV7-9,TGTGCCAGCAGCTTAGACAGGACAGCTAACAATCAGCCCCAGCATTTT,CASSLDRTANNQPQHF
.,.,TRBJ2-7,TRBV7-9,TGTGCCAGCAGCTTCCAGGGTGGGTCCTACGAGCAGTACTTC,CASSFQGGSYEQYF
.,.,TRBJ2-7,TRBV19,TGTGCCAGTAGTATCAGCGCCTCCTACGAGCAGTACTTC,CASSISASYEQYF
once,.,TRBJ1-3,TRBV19,TGTGCCAGTAGTAACCTCGACAGCCGAAACACCATATATTTT,CASSNLDSRNTIYF